What follows is one T cell receptor (beta chain) and its context. No antigen is known for it. Using its own MiXCR run on the 5' RACE reads, TCRdb lists one record per CDR3 protein. The table includes 1.5 million to 2 million distinct CDR3 sequences, around 33% detected once. The data belong to a study of identical twins. The study, taken as a whole, reports: The study based its conclusions on cross-sectional statistical analysis and did not follow the same donors. Excess sharing by twins proved weaker in beta out-of-frame sequences. There was more out-of-frame TCR alpha sharing in monozygotic twins than models estimated. Those out-of-frame alpha sequences shared by twins showed an excess of low generation probability.

Germline V gene data show CDR1 as SGHRS and CDR2 as YFSETQ. Trimming took off 4 bases at V and 6 bases at J, with 13 bases between the two ends. CDR3 length: 13 amino acids. Input material: cord blood. This receptor was taken from a newborn girl in good health. The chain combines TRBV5-1 with TRBJ1-2; D is possibly TRBD1 (5 bases). CDR3 residues: CASSPEWGHGYTF. The CDR3 bases are TGCGCCAGCAGCCCCGAATGGGGCCATGGCTACACCTTC.